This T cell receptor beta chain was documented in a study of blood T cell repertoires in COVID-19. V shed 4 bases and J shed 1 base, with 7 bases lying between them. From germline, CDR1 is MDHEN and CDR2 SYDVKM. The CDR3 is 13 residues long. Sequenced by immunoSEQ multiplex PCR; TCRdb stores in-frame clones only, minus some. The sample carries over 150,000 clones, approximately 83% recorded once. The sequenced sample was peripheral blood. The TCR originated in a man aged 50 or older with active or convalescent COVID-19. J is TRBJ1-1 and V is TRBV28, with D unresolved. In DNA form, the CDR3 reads TGTGCCAGCAGTTATTCAGGGAACACTGAAGCTTTCTTT. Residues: CASSYSGNTEAFF.